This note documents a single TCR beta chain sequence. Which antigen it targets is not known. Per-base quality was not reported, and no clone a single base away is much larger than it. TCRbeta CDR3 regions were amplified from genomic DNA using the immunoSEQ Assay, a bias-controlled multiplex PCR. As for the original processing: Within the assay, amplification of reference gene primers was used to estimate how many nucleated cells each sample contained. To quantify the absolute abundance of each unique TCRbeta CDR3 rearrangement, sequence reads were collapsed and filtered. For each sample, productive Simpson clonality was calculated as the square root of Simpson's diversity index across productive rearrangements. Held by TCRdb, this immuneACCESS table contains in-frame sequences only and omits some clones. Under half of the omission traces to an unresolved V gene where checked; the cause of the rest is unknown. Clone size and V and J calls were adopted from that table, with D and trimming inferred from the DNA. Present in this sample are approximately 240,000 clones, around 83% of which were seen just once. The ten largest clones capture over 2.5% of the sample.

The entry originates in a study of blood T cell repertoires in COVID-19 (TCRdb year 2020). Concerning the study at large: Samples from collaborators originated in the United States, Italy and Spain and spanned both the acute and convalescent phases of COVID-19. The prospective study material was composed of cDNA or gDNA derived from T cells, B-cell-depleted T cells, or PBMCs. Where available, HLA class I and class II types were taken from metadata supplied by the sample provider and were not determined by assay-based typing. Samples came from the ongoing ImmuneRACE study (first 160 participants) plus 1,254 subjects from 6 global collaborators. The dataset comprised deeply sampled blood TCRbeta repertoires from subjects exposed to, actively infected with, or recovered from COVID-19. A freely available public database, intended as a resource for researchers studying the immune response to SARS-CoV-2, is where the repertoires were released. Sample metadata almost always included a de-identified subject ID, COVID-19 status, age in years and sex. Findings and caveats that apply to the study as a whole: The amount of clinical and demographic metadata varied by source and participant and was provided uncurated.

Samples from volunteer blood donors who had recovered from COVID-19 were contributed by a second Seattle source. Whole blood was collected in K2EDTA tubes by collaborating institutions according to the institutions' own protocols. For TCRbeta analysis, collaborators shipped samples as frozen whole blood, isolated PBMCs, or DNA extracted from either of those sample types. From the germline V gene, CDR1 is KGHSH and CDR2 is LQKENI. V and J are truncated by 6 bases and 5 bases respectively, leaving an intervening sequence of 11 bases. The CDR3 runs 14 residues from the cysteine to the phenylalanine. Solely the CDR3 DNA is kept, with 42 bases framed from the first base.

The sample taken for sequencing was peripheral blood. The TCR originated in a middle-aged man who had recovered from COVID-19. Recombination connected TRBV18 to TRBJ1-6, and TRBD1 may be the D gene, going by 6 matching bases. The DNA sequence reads TGTGCCAGCTCCCTCGCAGGGGATAATTCACCCCTCCACTTT. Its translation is CASSLAGDNSPLHF. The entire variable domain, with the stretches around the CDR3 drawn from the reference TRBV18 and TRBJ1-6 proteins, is NAGVMQNPRHLVRRRGQEARLRCSPMKGHSHVYWYRQLPEEGLKFMVYLQKENIIDESGMPKERFSAEFPKEGPSILRIQQVVRGDSAAYFCASSLAGDNSPLHFGNGTRLTVT.